This is a list of T cell receptor beta chains from one sample in a study of identical twins. TCRdb re-called the 5' RACE reads through MiXCR, storing one row per CDR3 protein. The data hold hundreds of thousands of distinct CDR3 sequences, with 9% to 15% observed a single time. These data are also associated with another study on yellow fever vaccine responses in identical twins.

The sample comprised CD8+ T cells sorted from blood. The receptors shown here come from a woman between 18 and 30 years old in good health. Both conserved end residues are part of each CDR3. Fields, in order: V gene, J gene, D gene, clone size, CDR3 protein, CDR3 DNA. A D gene is named only where the DNA matches it firmly. Rows may omit the clone size; those that give it use once, few, many or a size class.

v_call: TRBV12-3/TRBV12-4
j_call: TRBJ2-1
d_call: NA
clone_size: NA
cdr3_aa: CASSLLGQGSGEQFF
cdr3_nt: TGTGCCAGCAGCCTCCTAGGGCAGGGATCAGGTGAGCAGTTCTTC

v_call: TRBV9
j_call: TRBJ2-1
d_call: TRBD2
clone_size: once
cdr3_aa: CASSVGGSSSYNEQFF
cdr3_nt: TGTGCCAGCAGCGTAGGCGGGAGTAGCTCCTACAATGAGCAGTTCTTC

v_call: TRBV20-1
j_call: TRBJ2-3
d_call: TRBD2
clone_size: few
cdr3_aa: CRALKRGGHTDTQYF
cdr3_nt: TGCAGAGCCCTCAAGCGGGGGGGCCACACAGATACGCAGTATTTT

v_call: TRBV2
j_call: TRBJ2-5
d_call: NA
clone_size: few
cdr3_aa: CASPNPHRDKTQETQYF
cdr3_nt: TGTGCCAGCCCAAACCCCCACCGGGACAAGACCCAAGAGACCCAGTACTTC

v_call: TRBV28
j_call: TRBJ2-5
d_call: TRBD2
clone_size: few
cdr3_aa: CASTSTLLAEETQYF
cdr3_nt: TGTGCCAGCACCTCAACCCTACTAGCGGAAGAGACCCAGTACTTC

v_call: TRBV9
j_call: TRBJ2-1
d_call: TRBD2
clone_size: NA
cdr3_aa: CASSETRTSGRYNEQFF
cdr3_nt: TGTGCCAGCAGCGAAACAAGGACTAGCGGGAGGTATAATGAGCAGTTCTTC

v_call: TRBV6-1
j_call: TRBJ1-1
d_call: TRBD1
clone_size: few
cdr3_aa: CASRVGQGEAFF
cdr3_nt: TGTGCCAGCAGGGTGGGACAGGGGGAAGCTTTCTTT

v_call: TRBV7-9
j_call: TRBJ2-2
d_call: TRBD2
clone_size: few
cdr3_aa: CASSLAGGPFNTGELFF
cdr3_nt: TGTGCCAGCAGCTTGGCGGGGGGCCCGTTTAACACCGGGGAGCTGTTTTTT

v_call: TRBV15
j_call: TRBJ2-1
d_call: TRBD2
clone_size: few
cdr3_aa: CATCRDLADNEQFF
cdr3_nt: TGTGCCACCTGCAGAGATCTAGCGGACAATGAGCAGTTCTTC

v_call: TRBV10-3
j_call: TRBJ2-3
d_call: NA
clone_size: many
cdr3_aa: CAISERGGGRTDTQYF
cdr3_nt: TGTGCCATCAGTGAGAGGGGTGGGGGACGCACAGATACGCAGTATTTT

v_call: TRBV7-9
j_call: TRBJ2-1
d_call: NA
clone_size: many
cdr3_aa: CASSSPGPPYNEQFF
cdr3_nt: TGTGCCAGCAGCTCCCCGGGGCCCCCCTACAATGAGCAGTTCTTC

v_call: TRBV5-1
j_call: TRBJ2-5
d_call: TRBD1
clone_size: NA
cdr3_aa: CASGSLPDRVSETQYF
cdr3_nt: TGCGCCAGCGGCTCCCTTCCAGACAGGGTATCGGAGACCCAGTACTTC

v_call: TRBV4-1
j_call: TRBJ2-3
d_call: NA
clone_size: NA
cdr3_aa: CASSHGAGAGDTQYF
cdr3_nt: TGCGCCAGCAGCCATGGAGCAGGGGCTGGAGATACGCAGTATTTT

v_call: TRBV2
j_call: TRBJ2-7
d_call: TRBD2
clone_size: NA
cdr3_aa: CASSFYTGTSGRTQSYEQYF
cdr3_nt: TGTGCCAGCAGTTTTTACACCGGGACTAGCGGGAGGACACAATCCTACGAGCAGTACTTC

v_call: TRBV19
j_call: TRBJ2-1
d_call: TRBD2
clone_size: NA
cdr3_aa: CASSIGLANEQFF
cdr3_nt: TGTGCCAGTAGTATAGGACTAGCAAATGAGCAGTTCTTC

v_call: TRBV6-4
j_call: TRBJ2-1
d_call: TRBD2
clone_size: many
cdr3_aa: CASSGKASGDHNEQFF
cdr3_nt: TGTGCCAGCAGTGGGAAAGCTAGCGGGGATCACAATGAGCAGTTCTTC

v_call: TRBV20-1
j_call: TRBJ2-5
d_call: TRBD2
clone_size: few
cdr3_aa: CSARAREGRETQYF
cdr3_nt: TGCAGTGCTAGGGCGCGGGAGGGCCGGGAGACCCAGTACTTC

v_call: TRBV11-1
j_call: TRBJ2-3
d_call: TRBD2
clone_size: few
cdr3_aa: CASSSTSGRAWATDTQYF
cdr3_nt: TGTGCCAGCAGCTCGACTAGCGGGAGGGCCTGGGCCACAGATACGCAGTATTTT

v_call: TRBV4-2
j_call: TRBJ2-5
d_call: TRBD1
clone_size: NA
cdr3_aa: CASSPVVGGLRETQYF
cdr3_nt: TGTGCCAGCAGCCCCGTGGTAGGGGGCCTTAGGGAGACCCAGTACTTC

v_call: TRBV3-1
j_call: TRBJ1-1
d_call: NA
clone_size: NA
cdr3_aa: CASSQDSRGSEAFF
cdr3_nt: TGTGCCAGCAGCCAAGATTCGAGGGGCTCTGAAGCTTTCTTT

v_call: TRBV3-1
j_call: TRBJ2-5
d_call: NA
clone_size: many
cdr3_aa: CASSQGQETQYF
cdr3_nt: TGTGCCAGCAGCCAAGGCCAAGAGACCCAGTACTTC

v_call: TRBV4-1
j_call: TRBJ2-3
d_call: NA
clone_size: NA
cdr3_aa: CASSPLGGRSTDTQYF
cdr3_nt: TGCGCCAGCAGCCCACTTGGGGGGCGCAGCACAGATACGCAGTATTTT

v_call: TRBV2
j_call: TRBJ1-5
d_call: NA
clone_size: few
cdr3_aa: CASSDRGGSGPNQPQHF
cdr3_nt: TGTGCCAGCAGTGATAGAGGGGGAAGCGGCCCCAATCAGCCCCAGCATTTT

v_call: TRBV6-2/TRBV6-3
j_call: TRBJ2-1
d_call: NA
clone_size: few
cdr3_aa: CASSSQSNEQFF
cdr3_nt: TGTGCCAGCAGCTCGCAGAGCAATGAGCAGTTCTTC

v_call: TRBV27
j_call: TRBJ2-7
d_call: NA
clone_size: few
cdr3_aa: CASSLWSGYEQYF
cdr3_nt: TGTGCCAGCAGTTTATGGTCCGGCTACGAGCAGTACTTC

v_call: TRBV27
j_call: TRBJ2-7
d_call: NA
clone_size: many
cdr3_aa: CASSWRWTGRAGEQYF
cdr3_nt: TGTGCCAGCAGTTGGAGGTGGACAGGGAGGGCTGGGGAGCAGTACTTC

v_call: TRBV6-5
j_call: TRBJ2-7
d_call: NA
clone_size: few
cdr3_aa: CASSYSSLGRNYEQYF
cdr3_nt: TGTGCCAGCAGTTACTCGTCTTTGGGCAGAAATTACGAGCAGTACTTC

v_call: TRBV27
j_call: TRBJ2-1
d_call: TRBD1
clone_size: few
cdr3_aa: CASRTGGPANEQFF
cdr3_nt: TGTGCCAGCAGGACAGGGGGCCCTGCCAATGAGCAGTTCTTC

v_call: TRBV11-1
j_call: TRBJ1-6
d_call: NA
clone_size: many
cdr3_aa: CASSLAKDGGLRNSPLHF
cdr3_nt: TGTGCCAGCAGCTTAGCAAAAGACGGGGGATTGAGAAATTCACCCCTCCACTTT

v_call: TRBV12-3/TRBV12-4
j_call: TRBJ1-5
d_call: NA
clone_size: many
cdr3_aa: CASRPGRANQPQHF
cdr3_nt: TGTGCCAGCAGACCCGGACGGGCCAATCAGCCCCAGCATTTT

v_call: TRBV7-9
j_call: TRBJ2-1
d_call: NA
clone_size: many
cdr3_aa: CASSPQGSDEQFF
cdr3_nt: TGTGCCAGCAGCCCGCAGGGTAGCGATGAGCAGTTCTTC

v_call: TRBV12-3/TRBV12-4
j_call: TRBJ2-3
d_call: NA
clone_size: NA
cdr3_aa: CASSFSPPLGRGTDTQYF
cdr3_nt: TGTGCCAGCAGTTTTTCCCCCCCCCTGGGCCGGGGCACAGATACGCAGTATTTT

v_call: TRBV12-3/TRBV12-4
j_call: TRBJ2-1
d_call: TRBD2
clone_size: many
cdr3_aa: CATSTSGQINEQFF
cdr3_nt: TGTGCCACATCGACTAGCGGGCAAATCAATGAGCAGTTCTTC

v_call: TRBV15
j_call: TRBJ2-7
d_call: NA
clone_size: few
cdr3_aa: CATSRDRGRGAYEQYF
cdr3_nt: TGTGCCACCAGCAGAGATCGGGGCAGGGGAGCCTACGAGCAGTACTTC

v_call: TRBV5-1
j_call: TRBJ1-4
d_call: NA
clone_size: many
cdr3_aa: CASSLYRKGAATNEKLFF
cdr3_nt: TGCGCCAGCAGCTTGTACAGGAAAGGGGCTGCAACTAATGAAAAACTGTTTTTT

v_call: TRBV9
j_call: TRBJ2-2
d_call: TRBD2
clone_size: few
cdr3_aa: CASSDGGTSLTGELFF
cdr3_nt: TGTGCCAGCAGCGACGGGGGGACTAGCCTGACCGGGGAGCTGTTTTTT

v_call: TRBV28
j_call: TRBJ2-2
d_call: TRBD1
clone_size: few
cdr3_aa: CASQDRDSPTGELFF
cdr3_nt: TGTGCCAGCCAAGACCGGGACAGCCCCACCGGGGAGCTGTTTTTT

v_call: TRBV3-1
j_call: TRBJ2-7
d_call: NA
clone_size: NA
cdr3_aa: CASSPTVSPYEQYF
cdr3_nt: TGTGCCAGCAGCCCGACAGTCAGCCCCTACGAGCAGTACTTC

v_call: TRBV12-3/TRBV12-4
j_call: TRBJ2-1
d_call: NA
clone_size: many
cdr3_aa: CASSFILADEQFF
cdr3_nt: TGTGCCAGCAGTTTTATACTAGCCGATGAGCAGTTCTTC

v_call: TRBV3-1
j_call: TRBJ2-1
d_call: TRBD2
clone_size: few
cdr3_aa: CASSQSLAGGQFF
cdr3_nt: TGTGCCAGCAGCCAATCCCTAGCGGGAGGGCAGTTCTTC

v_call: TRBV27
j_call: TRBJ2-1
d_call: TRBD2
clone_size: many
cdr3_aa: CASRAGVLQFF
cdr3_nt: TGTGCCAGCAGAGCGGGAGTCCTGCAGTTCTTC

v_call: TRBV2
j_call: TRBJ2-7
d_call: NA
clone_size: few
cdr3_aa: CASSDYGSYEQYF
cdr3_nt: TGTGCCAGCAGTGATTACGGGTCCTACGAGCAGTACTTC

v_call: TRBV28
j_call: TRBJ1-5
d_call: NA
clone_size: NA
cdr3_aa: CASSEEAGYQPQHF
cdr3_nt: TGTGCCAGCAGTGAGGAAGCTGGATATCAGCCCCAGCATTTT

v_call: TRBV27
j_call: TRBJ2-7
d_call: NA
clone_size: few
cdr3_aa: CASNQGNGEQYF
cdr3_nt: TGTGCCAGCAATCAGGGGAACGGGGAGCAGTACTTC

v_call: TRBV13
j_call: TRBJ2-1
d_call: TRBD2
clone_size: NA
cdr3_aa: CASSQSGSGYNEQFF
cdr3_nt: TGTGCCAGCAGCCAAAGCGGGAGTGGATACAATGAGCAGTTCTTC

v_call: TRBV14
j_call: TRBJ1-1
d_call: NA
clone_size: few
cdr3_aa: CASSQYTEAFF
cdr3_nt: TGTGCCAGCAGCCAATACACTGAAGCTTTCTTT

v_call: TRBV12-5
j_call: TRBJ1-1
d_call: NA
clone_size: few
cdr3_aa: CASGVGGTEAFF
cdr3_nt: TGTGCTAGTGGTGTGGGGGGCACTGAAGCTTTCTTT

v_call: TRBV20-1
j_call: TRBJ1-6
d_call: NA
clone_size: few
cdr3_aa: CSARGAEAYYNSPLHF
cdr3_nt: TGCAGTGCTAGGGGCGCAGAGGCCTACTATAATTCACCCCTCCACTTT

v_call: TRBV7-9
j_call: TRBJ2-7
d_call: TRBD2
clone_size: NA
cdr3_aa: CASSDRLAGGFHEQYF
cdr3_nt: TGTGCCAGCAGCGACAGACTAGCGGGAGGTTTCCACGAGCAGTACTTC

v_call: TRBV13
j_call: TRBJ2-1
d_call: TRBD1
clone_size: few
cdr3_aa: CASNVGGGPSSYNEQFF
cdr3_nt: TGTGCCAGCAACGTAGGGGGCGGGCCGAGCTCCTACAATGAGCAGTTCTTC

v_call: TRBV21-1
j_call: TRBJ2-1
d_call: NA
clone_size: few
cdr3_aa: CASGTDKGASGGYNEQFF
cdr3_nt: TGTGCCAGCGGCACGGATAAAGGGGCTAGCGGGGGGTACAATGAGCAGTTCTTC

v_call: TRBV7-6
j_call: TRBJ2-2
d_call: NA
clone_size: few
cdr3_aa: CASSAPGGLNTGELFF
cdr3_nt: TGTGCCAGCAGCGCCCCCGGGGGCTTAAACACCGGGGAGCTGTTTTTT